In its sample, the clone carrying this T cell receptor (beta chain) was seen once. Its cognate antigen is unknown. The record originates from a study of T cell responses to AZD1222 COVID-19 vaccine. The study's findings and limits: Samples come after the peak T cell response, not at day 14. White British donors predominated, females outnumbered males, and clonal diversity was possibly underestimated.

Trimming cost V 1 base and J 5 bases; bases outside gene matches: 13. Per the germline V gene, CDR1 is MGHRA and CDR2 is YSYEKL. The CDR3 has 17 amino acids. The study pooled second doses at about 4 or about 12 weeks. TCRdb's copy holds only in-frame clones and misses some; the assay was immunoSEQ multiplex PCR. The sample has about 140,000 clones; just over 90% are singletons. The TCR comes from an adult who received the AZD1222 COVID-19 vaccine. Sequencing used peripheral blood, obtained 28 days after the second AZD1222 dose. The rearrangement uses TRBV4-1 and TRBJ2-7; TRBD2 matches 8 bases. The CDR3 spells CASSQVFTGGPIHEQYF. CDR3 sequence (DNA): TGCGCCAGCAGCCAAGTATTTACGGGAGGGCCTATCCACGAGCAGTACTTC.